These T cell receptor beta chains were read from a single sample in a study of blood T cell repertoires in COVID-19. Sequencing used immunoSEQ multiplex PCR; TCRdb keeps in-frame clones, though not all of them. Among approximately 250,000 clones listed, about 91% were seen once. Sequenced material: PBMCs or T cells enriched from blood (not recorded which). The receptor source for this set is a man aged 35 to 55 who had been exposed to COVID-19. Both conserved end residues are part of each CDR3. The order of the fields is clone size, D gene, V gene, J gene, CDR3 protein, CDR3 DNA. A D gene is named only where the DNA matches it firmly. Part of the rows lack a size; the others show once, few, many or a class for expanded clones.

clone size: once
D gene: -
V gene: TRBV7-2
J gene: TRBJ1-1
CDR3 protein: CASSLFGREAFF
CDR3 DNA: TGTGCCAGCAGCTTATTTGGGCGTGAAGCTTTCTTT

clone size: once
D gene: TRBD2
V gene: TRBV10-3
J gene: TRBJ2-5
CDR3 protein: CAISESTSGRGETQYF
CDR3 DNA: TGTGCCATCAGTGAGTCGACTAGCGGGAGGGGAGAGACCCAGTACTTC

clone size: -
D gene: TRBD1
V gene: TRBV28
J gene: TRBJ1-2
CDR3 protein: CASSFPDRGGTNYGYTF
CDR3 DNA: TGTGCCAGCAGTTTTCCAGACAGGGGAGGTACTAACTATGGCTACACCTTC

clone size: -
D gene: TRBD1
V gene: TRBV19
J gene: TRBJ2-7
CDR3 protein: CATQRDRGYHEQYF
CDR3 DNA: TGTGCCACTCAGAGGGACAGGGGGTATCACGAGCAGTACTTC

clone size: -
D gene: TRBD1
V gene: TRBV28
J gene: TRBJ2-2
CDR3 protein: CASIGSQAQGSNTGELFF
CDR3 DNA: TGTGCCAGCATTGGTTCTCAGGCACAGGGGTCGAACACCGGGGAGCTGTTTTTT

clone size: -
D gene: -
V gene: TRBV18
J gene: TRBJ1-5
CDR3 protein: CASSPGQPGSPQHF
CDR3 DNA: TGTGCCAGCTCACCTGGGCAGCCAGGGTCCCCCCAGCATTTT

clone size: -
D gene: -
V gene: TRBV5-1
J gene: TRBJ2-7
CDR3 protein: CASSLTGSYEQYF
CDR3 DNA: TGCGCCAGCAGCTTGACAGGGTCGTACGAGCAGTACTTC

clone size: -
D gene: TRBD1
V gene: TRBV28
J gene: TRBJ2-7
CDR3 protein: CASSLSGTGSSYEQYF
CDR3 DNA: TGTGCCAGCAGTTTGTCCGGGACAGGGAGCTCCTACGAGCAGTACTTC

clone size: -
D gene: -
V gene: TRBV19
J gene: TRBJ1-1
CDR3 protein: CASSITGFTEAFF
CDR3 DNA: TGTGCCAGTAGTATAACAGGGTTCACTGAAGCTTTCTTT

clone size: -
D gene: TRBD2
V gene: TRBV28
J gene: TRBJ2-5
CDR3 protein: CASSLRPSGEETQYF
CDR3 DNA: TGTGCCAGCAGTTTACGGCCTAGCGGGGAAGAGACCCAGTACTTC

clone size: -
D gene: TRBD2
V gene: TRBV7-9
J gene: TRBJ2-7
CDR3 protein: CASSFLAGSYEQYF
CDR3 DNA: TGTGCCAGCAGCTTCTTAGCGGGAAGCTACGAGCAGTACTTC

clone size: -
D gene: -
V gene: TRBV28
J gene: TRBJ2-3
CDR3 protein: CATVVRGPDTQYF
CDR3 DNA: TGTGCCACCGTGGTCAGGGGACCAGATACGCAGTATTTT

clone size: -
D gene: TRBD1
V gene: TRBV19
J gene: TRBJ1-1
CDR3 protein: CASMRDRMNTEAFF
CDR3 DNA: TGTGCCAGTATGCGGGACAGGATGAACACTGAAGCTTTCTTT

clone size: -
D gene: TRBD1
V gene: TRBV6-1
J gene: TRBJ2-7
CDR3 protein: CASSEFGTGGYEQYF
CDR3 DNA: TGTGCCAGCAGTGAATTCGGGACAGGGGGCTACGAGCAGTACTTC

clone size: -
D gene: -
V gene: TRBV7-9
J gene: TRBJ2-5
CDR3 protein: CASSFFPGLETQYF
CDR3 DNA: TGTGCCAGCAGCTTTTTCCCAGGGTTGGAGACCCAGTACTTC

clone size: -
D gene: -
V gene: TRBV19
J gene: TRBJ1-2
CDR3 protein: CASSIGSREYYGYTF
CDR3 DNA: TGTGCCAGTAGTATCGGGTCCCGGGAGTACTATGGCTACACCTTC

clone size: -
D gene: -
V gene: TRBV7-2
J gene: TRBJ2-2
CDR3 protein: CASSPGSRFTGELFF
CDR3 DNA: TGTGCCAGCAGCCCCGGTAGCCGTTTCACCGGGGAGCTGTTTTTT

clone size: few
D gene: TRBD1
V gene: TRBV5-4
J gene: TRBJ2-2
CDR3 protein: CASSLRGHTGELFF
CDR3 DNA: TGTGCCAGCAGCTTGAGGGGGCACACCGGGGAGCTGTTTTTT

clone size: -
D gene: -
V gene: TRBV5-1
J gene: TRBJ2-7
CDR3 protein: CASSLVADYEQYF
CDR3 DNA: TGCGCCAGCAGCTTGGTGGCGGACTACGAGCAGTACTTC

clone size: -
D gene: -
V gene: TRBV6-4
J gene: TRBJ1-2
CDR3 protein: CASSPGQTFGGYTF
CDR3 DNA: TGTGCCAGCAGCCCGGGACAAACCTTTGGAGGCTACACCTTC

clone size: -
D gene: -
V gene: TRBV4-1
J gene: TRBJ2-7
CDR3 protein: CASSQAGAYEQYF
CDR3 DNA: TGCGCCAGCAGCCAAGCAGGGGCCTACGAGCAGTACTTC

clone size: -
D gene: -
V gene: TRBV6-6
J gene: TRBJ1-1
CDR3 protein: CASSYFRENTEAFF
CDR3 DNA: TGTGCCAGCAGTTACTTTCGGGAGAACACTGAAGCTTTCTTT

clone size: once
D gene: -
V gene: TRBV7-2
J gene: TRBJ2-2
CDR3 protein: CASSPGGITSGELFF
CDR3 DNA: TGTGCCAGCAGCCCTGGGGGGATAACCTCCGGGGAGCTGTTTTTT

clone size: -
D gene: TRBD1
V gene: TRBV7-9
J gene: TRBJ1-1
CDR3 protein: CASSFDRVGEAFF
CDR3 DNA: TGTGCCAGCAGCTTTGACAGGGTGGGTGAAGCTTTCTTT

clone size: once
D gene: TRBD1
V gene: TRBV30
J gene: TRBJ1-6
CDR3 protein: CASIQGGLNSPLHF
CDR3 DNA: TGTGCCTCAATCCAGGGGGGATTGAATTCACCCCTCCACTTT

clone size: -
D gene: TRBD1
V gene: TRBV5-1
J gene: TRBJ1-4
CDR3 protein: CASRSGTGVPNEKLFF
CDR3 DNA: TGCGCCAGCAGGTCTGGGACAGGGGTCCCTAATGAAAAACTGTTTTTT

clone size: -
D gene: -
V gene: TRBV29-1
J gene: TRBJ2-3
CDR3 protein: CSVRSMGDTDTQYF
CDR3 DNA: TGCAGCGTTAGGTCAATGGGAGACACAGATACGCAGTATTTT

clone size: -
D gene: -
V gene: TRBV21-1
J gene: TRBJ1-5
CDR3 protein: CASNTRMEPQHF
CDR3 DNA: TGTGCCAGCAACACGAGGATGGAGCCCCAGCATTTT

clone size: -
D gene: -
V gene: TRBV28
J gene: TRBJ1-5
CDR3 protein: CASSLVRQPQHF
CDR3 DNA: TGTGCCAGCAGTTTAGTGCGACAGCCCCAGCATTTT

clone size: -
D gene: TRBD1
V gene: TRBV29-1
J gene: TRBJ2-3
CDR3 protein: CSVSGGLTDTQYF
CDR3 DNA: TGCAGCGTGTCAGGGGGTCTCACAGATACGCAGTATTTT

clone size: -
D gene: -
V gene: TRBV19
J gene: TRBJ2-1
CDR3 protein: CATSRVDHYNEQFF
CDR3 DNA: TGTGCCACCTCCCGGGTTGACCACTACAATGAGCAGTTCTTC

clone size: -
D gene: -
V gene: TRBV6-1
J gene: TRBJ2-1
CDR3 protein: CASSEASGGVNEQFF
CDR3 DNA: TGTGCCAGCAGTGAAGCTAGCGGAGGGGTTAATGAGCAGTTCTTC

clone size: -
D gene: -
V gene: TRBV30
J gene: TRBJ2-6
CDR3 protein: CAWGFSLYSGANVLTF
CDR3 DNA: TGTGCCTGGGGGTTCTCACTGTACTCTGGGGCCAACGTCCTGACTTTC

clone size: -
D gene: -
V gene: TRBV6-1
J gene: TRBJ1-5
CDR3 protein: CASSETGINQPQHF
CDR3 DNA: TGTGCCAGCAGTGAGACAGGAATCAATCAGCCCCAGCATTTT

clone size: -
D gene: -
V gene: TRBV15
J gene: TRBJ1-3
CDR3 protein: CATSRGEARVHSGNTIYF
CDR3 DNA: TGTGCCACCAGCAGAGGAGAAGCCAGGGTACACTCTGGAAACACCATATATTTT

clone size: -
D gene: -
V gene: TRBV5-1
J gene: TRBJ1-2
CDR3 protein: CASSLSEGPYGYTF
CDR3 DNA: TGCGCCAGCAGCTTGTCCGAGGGCCCCTATGGCTACACCTTC

clone size: -
D gene: TRBD2
V gene: TRBV30
J gene: TRBJ2-4
CDR3 protein: CAYRFPSGLASENIQYF
CDR3 DNA: TGTGCCTATCGCTTCCCTTCGGGACTAGCTTCAGAGAACATTCAGTACTTC

clone size: -
D gene: -
V gene: TRBV29-1
J gene: TRBJ1-1
CDR3 protein: CSVATGNTEAFF
CDR3 DNA: TGCAGCGTTGCTACTGGGAACACTGAAGCTTTCTTT

clone size: -
D gene: -
V gene: TRBV27
J gene: TRBJ2-7
CDR3 protein: CASSFSRAYEQYF
CDR3 DNA: TGTGCCAGCAGTTTCTCACGGGCCTACGAGCAGTACTTC

clone size: -
D gene: TRBD1
V gene: TRBV19
J gene: TRBJ2-7
CDR3 protein: CASSANSGTGNEQYF
CDR3 DNA: TGTGCCAGTTCGGCAAACTCCGGGACAGGGAACGAGCAGTACTTC

clone size: -
D gene: -
V gene: TRBV6-1
J gene: TRBJ1-1
CDR3 protein: CASSEIETVNTEAFF
CDR3 DNA: TGTGCCAGCAGTGAAATTGAGACAGTGAACACTGAAGCTTTCTTT

clone size: -
D gene: -
V gene: TRBV19
J gene: TRBJ1-6
CDR3 protein: CASSMGEAVNSPLHF
CDR3 DNA: TGTGCCAGTAGTATGGGAGAAGCAGTTAATTCACCCCTCCACTTT

clone size: once
D gene: -
V gene: TRBV21-1
J gene: TRBJ2-1
CDR3 protein: CASSNGAGGYNEQFF
CDR3 DNA: TGTGCCAGCAGCAACGGGGCGGGAGGGTACAATGAGCAGTTCTTC

clone size: -
D gene: TRBD2
V gene: TRBV4-1
J gene: TRBJ2-1
CDR3 protein: CASSRTPGTSGSYNEQFF
CDR3 DNA: TGCGCCAGCAGCCGAACACCCGGGACTAGCGGGAGCTACAATGAGCAGTTCTTC

clone size: few
D gene: TRBD1
V gene: TRBV5-1
J gene: TRBJ1-4
CDR3 protein: CASSEGTVGEKLFF
CDR3 DNA: TGCGCCAGCAGCGAAGGGACAGTGGGTGAAAAACTGTTTTTT

clone size: once
D gene: TRBD2
V gene: TRBV28
J gene: TRBJ2-7
CDR3 protein: CASSPLAGPYEQYF
CDR3 DNA: TGTGCCAGCAGTCCGCTAGCGGGCCCCTACGAGCAGTACTTC

clone size: once
D gene: -
V gene: TRBV7-5
J gene: TRBJ1-5
CDR3 protein: CVRSLTPRTGSSDQPQHF
CDR3 DNA: TGTGTCAGAAGCTTAACACCCCGGACAGGGTCATCCGATCAGCCCCAGCATTTT

clone size: -
D gene: -
V gene: TRBV20-1
J gene: TRBJ1-5
CDR3 protein: CSASGDYNQPQHF
CDR3 DNA: TGCAGTGCTAGTGGGGACTACAATCAGCCCCAGCATTTT

clone size: -
D gene: -
V gene: TRBV19
J gene: TRBJ1-2
CDR3 protein: CASSIKGLDYGYTF
CDR3 DNA: TGTGCCAGTAGTATTAAGGGGTTGGACTATGGCTACACCTTC

clone size: -
D gene: -
V gene: TRBV19
J gene: TRBJ1-1
CDR3 protein: CASSSSRLSTNTEAFF
CDR3 DNA: TGTGCCAGTAGTTCCTCCAGGCTAAGCACGAACACTGAAGCTTTCTTT